This entry concerns a single TCR beta chain. Antigen specificity is unknown. The TCR cDNA carried a universal primer site and UMIs from 5'RACE template switching. TCRdb fed the 5' RACE reads into MiXCR, producing one record per CDR3 protein. Of about 630,000 distinct CDR3 sequences detected, 10% to 15% appear once; the ten largest clones hold under 15%. This entry is derived from a study of T cells after yellow fever vaccination. Across the study: Fractions with few cells were prepared using SMART-Seq v4 Ultra Low Input. The study, taken as a whole, reports: Weaker in magnitude, the secondary response showed a faster peak on day 5 versus 15. Few clonotypes appeared in both CD4 and CD8 compartments.

In germline, CDR1 is LGHDT, CDR2 YNNKEL (reference sequence). Trimming cost V 4 bases and J 1 base; bases outside gene matches: 5. The CDR3 totals 16 residues. The J gene is TRBJ2-2, the V gene TRBV3-1; 8 nucleotides agree with TRBD2. The material was PBMCs, obtained on the day of the yellow fever booster vaccination. This TCR was sampled from a man younger than 45 who received the YFV17D yellow fever vaccine. The CDR3, as DNA: TGTGCCAGCAGCCGACCGAGCGGGAGGAACACCGGGGAGCTGTTTTTT. Translated: CASSRPSGRNTGELFF.